This TCR beta chain derives from a study of blood T cell repertoires in COVID-19. Across the study: Whether acute or convalescent, the COVID-19 samples came from the United States, Italy and Spain. From T cells, B-cell-depleted T cells, or PBMCs came the material, which was cDNA or gDNA.

Germline assignment: CDR1 LNHNV and CDR2 YYDKDF (reference sequence). CDR3 size: 15 residues. Trimming took 0 bases from V and 7 from J, leaving 13 bases between them. The authors' processing: Scientists estimated how many nucleated cells there were by amplifying reference gene primers. Sequenced by immunoSEQ multiplex PCR; TCRdb stores in-frame clones only, minus some. The V and J calls and clone size come from that table; D and trimming were worked out from the DNA. Of about 160,000 clones listed, 85% to 95% are singletons. The chain links TRBV15 to TRBJ2-1, with D possibly matching TRBD1 (5 bases). Sequencing was carried out using peripheral blood. The receptor's source is a woman aged 45 to 65 with acute or convalescent COVID-19. The CDR3 DNA reads as TGTGCCACCAGCAGAGACCCCCATAAGGGGAATGAGCAGTTCTTC. As protein: CATSRDPHKGNEQFF.